This T cell receptor (beta chain) was profiled in a study of Graves' ophthalmopathy and Graves' hyperthyroidism. For repertoire sequencing, the TCR beta CDR3 regions were amplified from RNA transcripts. RT-PCR in the first round used HTBI primers; a second-round multiplex PCR followed. Using its own MiXCR run on the multiplex PCR reads, TCRdb lists one record per CDR3 protein. The data contain roughly 700,000 distinct CDR3 sequences, approximately 40% of them singletons. CDR1 DFQATT and CDR2 SNEGSKA come from the germline V gene (reference sequence). Deletions cut 0 bases from V and 6 bases from J, with 9 bases between. This CDR3 is 12 amino acids long.

The gene calls are TRBV20-1 and TRBJ2-7; the D is unclear. Material for sequencing was peripheral blood. The sequence came from an adult man with Graves' ophthalmopathy. The CDR3 sequence is CSARDQISEQYF. In nucleotides, the CDR3 is TGCAGTGCTAGAGACCAAATTTCCGAGCAGTACTTC.